This T cell receptor beta chain comes out of a study of GPR56 and killer-like receptors on CD4 memory cells (dated by TCRdb to the late 2010s). Looking at the study overall: It was proposed in the study that human CD4+ memory T-cell differentiation and cytokine production potential are marked by progressive acquisition of KLRB1, KLRG1, GPR56 and then KLRF1. The study described its healthy blood donors as age-matched to the liver disease patients, who had a median age of nearly 70 years. What the research found in general, with its limitations: TCR repertoires overlapped especially between the late populations 4 and 5, and partly population 3. Diversity and similarity analyses were restricted to the 100 most expanded clones per population rather than full repertoires. Clones dominating late populations 4 and 5 were also found in early populations 1 and 2, and this finding was taken by the authors as evidence for linear differentiation. Clonal frequency was low in the marker-negative population and increased progressively along the proposed pathway, with TCRbeta diversity decreasing accordingly.

Frequency classes this clonotype as medium-sized (0.01 to 0.1%); no count is given. The antigen it binds to is not known. The germline V gene specifies SQVTM as CDR1 and ANQGSEA as CDR2. Spanning cysteine to phenylalanine, the CDR3 consists of 13 amino acids. The DNA is unrecorded. Instrument used: Illumina HiSeq 2500. Sequencing libraries were built by amplifying the recombined TCRbeta locus with a previously published PCR protocol. In the paper's pipeline: Any read whose average quality score fell below 30 was discarded, and IMSEQ was used to process the reads that remained. Vbeta gene, Jbeta gene and CDR3 amino acid sequence were used to define clonotypes. Repertoire overlap between populations was quantified with the Morisita-Horn index computed on the top 100 expanded clones. Renyi diversity profiles calculated on the top 100 expanded clones were used to evaluate clonal diversity. The reads, reprocessed by TCRdb, yield one row per CDR3 protein sequence and no DNA. V and J calls and clone size were set by TCRdb, not the authors. This sample's records show 2,500 to 4,000 distinct CDR3 sequences. About 5.2% of the sample rests with the top ten.

Five KLR/GPR56-defined CD4+ populations were enriched by fluorescence-activated cell sorting before TCRbeta sequencing. To test whether memory differentiation follows a linear pathway, the researchers sequenced TCRbeta repertoires from five CD4+ T-cell subsets, each defined by expression of KLRB1, KLRG1, GPR56 and KLRF1. TCR-sequenced cells came from peripheral blood of healthy control individuals, reported as five donors in the TCRbeta analysis figure. Heparinized peripheral blood was collected, and every sample was processed within one hour of being retrieved. To isolate peripheral blood mononuclear cells, blood was diluted 1:2 in PBS and put through Biocoll density gradient centrifugation at room temperature. Before flow sorting, CD4+ T cells were enriched from freshly isolated PBMCs by magnetic sorting with anti-CD4 MicroBeads. A BD FACSAria II was used to sort CD4+ T cells enriched from PBMCs of healthy donors according to marker expression. Surface staining used anti-KLRB1 clone 191B8, anti-KLRF1 clone 4A4.D10 and anti-KLRG1 clone REA261 antibodies from Miltenyi Biotec.

The origin of this receptor is a human donor in good health. The chain is encoded by TRBV29-1 joined to TRBJ1-3; TCRdb lists TRBD1, though no DNA is available to test this call. What was sequenced was memory CD4+ T cells from blood. The CDR3 sequence is CSVPGPHGNTIYF. Beyond the CDR3, the reference TRBV29-1 and TRBJ1-3 genes provide the residues; the full variable domain reads: SAVISQKPSRDICQRGTSLTIQCQVDSQVTMMFWYRQQPGQSLTLIATANQGSEATYESGFVIDKFPISRPNLTFSTLTVSNMSPEDSSIYLCSVPGPHGNTIYFGEGSWLTVV.